This T cell receptor (beta chain) comes out of a study of graft-versus-host responses after intestinal transplantation. At the level of the study: For 2 to 4 years after anti-thymocyte globulin induction, all recipients took tacrolimus and steroids. Study-level results: Some patients had graft-donor T cell macrochimerism. In their allografts, the ratios of graft-versus-host to host-versus-graft T cell clones were high. The authors found GvH clones in recipient marrow, some appearing first in ileum or blood.

Generated by immunoSEQ multiplex PCR, the TCRdb table keeps only in-frame clones and is missing some. The sample lists 150,000 or so clones, 85% to 95% occurring once. The V gene lost 0 bases and the J gene lost 0 bases, with 4 bases spanning the gap. The length of the CDR3 is 15 residues. Germline CDR1 reads SGHRS; CDR2 reads YFSETQ. Turning to this clone: What it binds is not known.

The chain couples TRBV5-1 to TRBJ2-6; no clear D gene. This specimen consisted of unstimulated CD4+ T cells sorted from spleen or lymph node cells, obtained before intestinal transplant. The source is a human donor who received an intestinal transplant. CDR3 loop: CASSLAVSGANVLTF. The DNA for the CDR3 is TGCGCCAGCAGCTTGGCGGTCTCTGGGGCCAACGTCCTGACTTTC.